Listed below are T cell receptor beta chains from one sample, sequenced in a study of blood T cell repertoires in COVID-19. Measured with immunoSEQ multiplex PCR; TCRdb has only the in-frame clones, and not every one. The table shows under 130,000 clones, with more than 60% occurring only once. The sample consisted of peripheral blood. The receptors were sampled from a man aged 65 to 85 with active or convalescent COVID-19. The CDR3 runs from the conserved cysteine through the conserved F or W. Fields, in order: J gene, V gene, clone size, D gene, CDR3 length, CDR3 DNA, CDR3 protein. A D gene is named only where the DNA matches it firmly. The listing skips clone size in some rows; elsewhere it reads once, few, many or a size class.

j_gene: TRBJ2-4; v_gene: TRBV6-5; abundance: -; d_gene: TRBD1; len: 14; CDR3nt: TGTGCCAGCAGTAAACGGACAGGGTTGGACATTCAGTACTTC; CDR3aa: CASSKRTGLDIQYF
j_gene: TRBJ1-3; v_gene: TRBV3-1/TRBV3-2; abundance: -; d_gene: TRBD1; len: 19; CDR3nt: TGTGCCAGCAGCCAGCGGGACAGGGGGAAAACCCACTCTGGAAACACCATATATTTT; CDR3aa: CASSQRDRGKTHSGNTIYF
j_gene: TRBJ1-2; v_gene: TRBV2; abundance: -; d_gene: TRBD1; len: 13; CDR3nt: TGTGCCAGCCACCGGGACAGTAACTATGGCTACACCTTC; CDR3aa: CASHRDSNYGYTF
j_gene: TRBJ2-5; v_gene: TRBV6-5; abundance: -; d_gene: -; len: 15; CDR3nt: TGTGCCAGCAGTCCGAGACATTTGTACCAAGAGACCCAGTACTTC; CDR3aa: CASSPRHLYQETQYF
j_gene: TRBJ1-2; v_gene: TRBV5-1; abundance: -; d_gene: -; len: 14; CDR3nt: TGCGCCAGCACCCCTGACAGAGCTAACTATGGCTACACCTTC; CDR3aa: CASTPDRANYGYTF
j_gene: TRBJ1-6; v_gene: TRBV5-5; abundance: -; d_gene: -; len: 14; CDR3nt: TGTGCCAGCAGCGTGGGGGGTTGGAGGTCACCCCTCCACTTT; CDR3aa: CASSVGGWRSPLHF
j_gene: TRBJ1-3; v_gene: TRBV6-6; abundance: -; d_gene: -; len: 17; CDR3nt: TGTGCCAGCAGTCTCGGGGGGGCTAACCTCTCTGGAAACACCATATATTTT; CDR3aa: CASSLGGANLSGNTIYF
j_gene: TRBJ2-1; v_gene: TRBV5-8; abundance: few; d_gene: -; len: 15; CDR3nt: TGTGCCAGCAACCGGGGTAGACGGGGATACAATGAGCAGTTCTTC; CDR3aa: CASNRGRRGYNEQFF
j_gene: TRBJ1-6; v_gene: TRBV19; abundance: -; d_gene: -; len: 13; CDR3nt: TGTGCCAGTAGTGCTGGGACAACCACACCCCTCCACTTT; CDR3aa: CASSAGTTTPLHF
j_gene: TRBJ1-4; v_gene: TRBV2; abundance: -; d_gene: -; len: 15; CDR3nt: TGTGCCAGCAGCTACGTGACACCCGGGGGGGAAAAACTGTTTTTT; CDR3aa: CASSYVTPGGEKLFF
j_gene: TRBJ1-4; v_gene: TRBV28; abundance: -; d_gene: TRBD1; len: 16; CDR3nt: TGTGCCAGCAGTTCGGGACAGGGGGGATGGACTGAAAAACTGTTTTTT; CDR3aa: CASSSGQGGWTEKLFF
j_gene: TRBJ2-5; v_gene: TRBV5-4; abundance: -; d_gene: -; len: 14; CDR3nt: TGTGCCAGCAGCAGGGGACTGGCTCAAGAGACCCAGTACTTC; CDR3aa: CASSRGLAQETQYF
j_gene: TRBJ1-5; v_gene: TRBV3-1/TRBV3-2; abundance: -; d_gene: -; len: 15; CDR3nt: TGTGCCAGCAGCCAAGGGGGGCCAGGGGATCAGCCCCAGCATTTT; CDR3aa: CASSQGGPGDQPQHF
j_gene: TRBJ2-5; v_gene: TRBV11-2; abundance: -; d_gene: TRBD2; len: 17; CDR3nt: TGTGCCAGCAGCTTAGATGGGAGCGGGACTAGGAGTGAGACCCAGTACTTC; CDR3aa: CASSLDGSGTRSETQYF
j_gene: TRBJ2-4; v_gene: TRBV7-5; abundance: -; d_gene: -; len: 17; CDR3nt: TGTGCCAGAAGCCCCCCCACGAGACAGGGGGCGGAGAACATTCAGTACTTC; CDR3aa: CARSPPTRQGAENIQYF
j_gene: TRBJ2-5; v_gene: TRBV10-3; abundance: once; d_gene: -; len: 11; CDR3nt: TGTGCCATCAGTGATGGCTGGTACCAGTACTTC; CDR3aa: CAISDGWYQYF